The 21 T cell receptor beta chains below were found in one sample sequenced in a study of blood T cells in healthy people across ages. A sample-barcoded 5' primer and a J-beta primer mix were used in a second PCR of roughly 6 to 11 cycles. In TCRdb, the 5' RACE reads were re-called with MiXCR into one record per CDR3 protein. The sample yields about 930,000 distinct CDR3 sequences, about 28% seen once. These data were likewise used in another study, on T cells of mothers and their children.

Sequencing input: blood. These receptors all stem from a woman aged 40 to 49 in good health.

This clonotype was counted ten times or more. The rearrangement joins TRBV27 to TRBJ2-7; possibly TRBD1 for D (5 bases). This CDR3 has 12 residues. Germline CDR1 reads MNHEY; CDR2 reads SMNVEV (reference sequence). The V gene lost 5 bases and the J gene lost 7 bases, with 12 bases spanning the gap. The CDR3 protein is CASSLGAGEQYF. DNA for the CDR3: TGTGCCAGCAGTCTAGGGGCTGGAGAGCAGTACTTC.

This clonotype showed up many times. The chain links TRBV20-1 to TRBJ2-7, with D hard to call. The germline V gene encodes CDR1 DFQATT and CDR2 SNEGSKA (reference sequence). V gave up 0 bases and J gave up 0 bases, with 3 bases separating them. The CDR3 sequence is 12 residues long. The CDR3 DNA reads as TGCAGTGCTAGAGACGACTCCTACGAGCAGTACTTC. Translated: CSARDDSYEQYF.

Regarding this clonotype: Germline is not matched at one junction end, which may reflect a read error. The CDR3 nucleotides are TGTGCCGGCTCTCAGGGGCATGGAGATACGCAGTATTTT. This encodes CAGSQGHGDTQYF. The chain recombines TRBV18 with TRBJ2-3; a weak D match, TRBD1 (6 bases). Germline V gene lookup returns CDR1 KGHSH and CDR2 LQKENI. The CDR3 sequence is 13 residues long.

There are a few counts of this clonotype. V gene TRBV20-1 combines with J gene TRBJ1-1; tentatively, D is TRBD1 (6 bases). Per germline, CDR1 DFQATT and CDR2 SNEGSKA (reference sequence). This CDR3 spans 14 amino acids. With 1 base removed from V and 4 bases from J, the gap between germline ends came to 13 bases. CDR3 in amino acids: CSARVPGAGTEAFF. CDR3 bases: TGCAGTGCTAGAGTTCCGGGGGCCGGCACTGAAGCTTTCTTT.

This clonotype has ten or more counts. The V and J genes are TRBV4-1 and TRBJ1-2; D uncertain. The germline gives CDR1 MGHRA, CDR2 YSYEKL. The CDR3 extends over 16 amino acids. V was shortened by 1 base and J by 8 bases, with 20 bases between the two germline ends. The CDR3 sequence: CASSQVYRPALGGYTF. CDR3 DNA: TGCGCCAGCAGCCAAGTCTATCGACCGGCGCTCGGAGGCTACACCTTC.

This clonotype was detected only a few times. The chain couples TRBV24-1 to TRBJ2-3; 8 nucleotides line up with TRBD1. Germline trimming cut 3 bases from V and 0 bases from J; bases unmatched to any gene: 7. Germline lookup yields CDR1 KGHDR and CDR2 SFDVKD. The CDR3 is made up of 17 amino acids. The CDR3 coding sequence is TGTGCCACCAGTGATCCACGGACAGGGACTAGCACAGATACGCAGTATTTT. Protein product: CATSDPRTGTSTDTQYF.

The chain carries TRBV28 and TRBJ2-3; 14 nucleotides match TRBD2. The V gene end was trimmed by 6 bases and the J gene end by 1 base; junction bases not matched to a gene: 12. The CDR3 totals 19 residues. Germline CDR1 reads MDHEN; CDR2 reads SYDVKM. CDR3 protein: CASSLAPGLAGARTDTQYF. CDR3 DNA sequence: TGTGCCAGCAGCTTAGCACCGGGACTAGCGGGGGCCCGCACAGATACGCAGTATTTT.

The gene calls are TRBV20-1 and TRBJ1-1; the D gene is possibly TRBD1 (5 bases). CDR1 and CDR2 (germline): DFQATT, SNEGSKA (reference sequence). V lost 6 bases and J 0 bases, leaving 11 bases between the germline ends. This CDR3 has 13 residues. CDR3 region: CSAERDLNTEAFF. Here the CDR3 DNA reads TGCAGTGCCGAACGGGACTTGAACACTGAAGCTTTCTTT.

This clonotype has at least ten counts. The rearrangement uses TRBV20-1 and TRBJ2-1; D is ambiguous. In germline, CDR1 is DFQATT, CDR2 SNEGSKA (reference sequence). The CDR3 is made up of 13 amino acids. V lost 0 bases to trimming and J lost 8 bases, with 11 bases between them. The CDR3 DNA sequence: TGCAGTGCTAGAGATGTGGGATCCCATGAGCAGTTCTTC. Amino acid sequence: CSARDVGSHEQFF.

This clonotype was seen more than once but under ten times. The J gene is TRBJ2-7, the V gene TRBV28; 7 bases fit TRBD2. Trimming cost V 6 bases and J 7 bases; bases outside gene matches: 9. Germline CDR1 reads MDHEN; CDR2 reads SYDVKM. The CDR3 consists of 13 residues. The CDR3 reads CASSSGDREEQYF. The CDR3 DNA sequence: TGTGCCAGCAGCAGCGGGGACCGGGAGGAGCAGTACTTC.

Of note for this clonotype: A much larger clone lies a single base off, so this may be a read error. This rearrangement joins TRBV20-1 to TRBJ2-5; no firm D call. Germline CDR1 reads DFQATT; CDR2 reads SNEGSKA (reference sequence). The CDR3 is 14 amino acids. CDR3: CSAVGFGSQGTQYF. CDR3 DNA: TGCAGTGCCGTCGGTTTCGGCTCCCAAGGGACCCAGTACTTC.

This clonotype was detected only a few times. The CDR3 protein is CASSLSGSERNEQFF. The CDR3 DNA follows: TGTGCCAGCAGTTTATCGGGCTCCGAAAGGAATGAGCAGTTCTTC. The chain recombines TRBV12-3 or TRBV12-4 with TRBJ2-1; D ambiguous. There are 15 residues in the CDR3. Trimming cost V 2 bases and J 7 bases, with 15 bases left between them.

Many counts were recorded for this clonotype. The rearrangement joins TRBV20-1 to TRBJ2-7; D is undetermined. The CDR3 spans 16 residues. V gave up 1 base and J gave up 3 bases, with 19 bases separating them. Per germline, CDR1 DFQATT and CDR2 SNEGSKA (reference sequence). The CDR3 coding sequence is TGCAGTGCTAGAGTACTCGGGTCCATCTTTTACTACGAGCAGTACTTC. It codes for CSARVLGSIFYYEQYF.

This chain uses TRBV20-1 with TRBJ1-2; tentative D call: TRBD1 (6 bases). CDR1 is DFQATT, CDR2 SNEGSKA, per germline (reference sequence). With 6 bases removed from V and 2 bases from J, the gap between germline ends came to 28 bases. The CDR3 sequence is 18 residues long. CDR3 nucleotides: TGCAGTGCCCTTCGGGACATTGACGAGCAAATCCCCAACTATGGCTACACCTTC. This encodes CSALRDIDEQIPNYGYTF.

The V and J genes are TRBV12-3 or TRBV12-4 and TRBJ2-7, with D perhaps being TRBD1 or TRBD2 (5 bases each). The CDR3 is 13 amino acids. V was clipped by 5 bases and J by 7 bases, with 15 bases between them. The CDR3 nucleotides are TGTGCCAGCAGTCGGACCACGGGGCGGGAGCAGTACTTC. Amino acids: CASSRTTGREQYF.

CDR3 nucleotide sequence: TGCAGTGCTAGATCCCACACCCTCACTGAAGCTTTCTTT. Translated, it gives CSARSHTLTEAFF. The rearrangement uses TRBV20-1 and TRBJ1-1; no clear D gene. The CDR3 extends over 13 amino acids. Germline lookup yields CDR1 DFQATT and CDR2 SNEGSKA (reference sequence). V was pared by 2 bases and J by 4 bases, with 11 bases between.

V gene TRBV20-1 combines with J gene TRBJ1-4; 7 bases are a match to TRBD1. V shed 5 bases and J 8 bases; nucleotides not matched to a gene: 8. The CDR3 totals 13 residues. Per the germline V gene, CDR1 is DFQATT and CDR2 is SNEGSKA (reference sequence). As DNA, the CDR3 is TGCAGTGCTGGGGACAGTAAAAGAGAAAAACTGTTTTTT. This sequence encodes CSAGDSKREKLFF.

As to this clonotype: A much larger clonotype is one base distant, so this may be a read error. V usage is TRBV20-1 and J usage is TRBJ2-7; D not resolved. Germline loops: CDR1 DFQATT, CDR2 SNEGSKA (reference sequence). Deletions cut 0 bases from V and 7 bases from J, with 10 bases between. CDR3 size: 12 residues. The CDR3 region is CSARDQVTEQYF. For the CDR3, the DNA is TGCAGTGCTAGAGATCAAGTCACTGAGCAGTACTTC.

This chain uses TRBV6-1 with TRBJ1-5; D is unresolved. Trimming took 0 bases from V and 1 from J, leaving 10 bases between them. CDR1 MNHNS and CDR2 SASEGT come from the germline V gene. This CDR3 is 16 amino acids long. Written as DNA, the CDR3 is TGTGCCAGCAGTGAAGCGGTACAGAGGAGCAATCAGCCCCAGCATTTT. It translates to CASSEAVQRSNQPQHF.

This clonotype was seen repeatedly, ten times or more. The chain recombines TRBV10-2 with TRBJ1-2; perhaps TRBD1 as D (5 bases). V was trimmed by 2 bases and J by 2 bases, leaving 6 bases between them. CDR1 WSHSY and CDR2 SAAADI come from the germline V gene. The CDR3 contains 13 residues. CDR3 amino acids: CASSEDRNYGYTF. The CDR3 nucleotides read TGCGCCAGCAGTGAGGACAGAAACTATGGCTACACCTTC.

Many counts were recorded for this clonotype. This chain links TRBV7-2 with TRBJ2-5, with 10 nucleotides matching TRBD1. This CDR3 has 15 amino acids. Per the germline V gene, CDR1 is SGHTA and CDR2 is FQGNSA. With 7 bases clipped from V and 1 base from J, the junction kept 6 bases outside the gene matches. The CDR3 loop is CASNPGTGVQETQYF. The CDR3 DNA is TGTGCCAGCAATCCCGGGACAGGGGTCCAAGAGACCCAGTACTTC.